This TCR beta chain originates from a study of blood T cells in healthy people across ages. The donors, aged about 6 to 100, were healthy Caucasians from Russia. Every participating donor contributed around 9.5 milliliters of peripheral blood through a draw. This clonotype was picked up many times. The CDR3 covers 15 residues. Germline-derived CDR1 and CDR2 are SNHLY and FYNNEI. J gave up 10 bases and V 1 base, and 12 bases lay outside the gene matches. The authors ran a second PCR of 7 to 11 cycles using a sample-barcoded 5' primer and a J-beta primer mix. Every molecule of cDNA carried a tag from a template-switch adaptor with 12 random nucleotides. TCRdb re-derived calls from the 5' RACE reads in MiXCR, one entry per CDR3 protein. The data contain 600,000 or so distinct CDR3 sequences, under 25% of them seen just once; the ten biggest clones take up 3.5% to 4%.

Input material: blood. This TCR derives from a man in his 70s in good health. The V gene is TRBV2, the J gene TRBJ1-2, with 7 bases aligning to TRBD1. CDR3 region: CASSEGLRGLDVYTF. CDR3 nucleotide sequence: TGTGCCAGCAGTGAAGGTCTTAGGGGGCTAGATGTCTACACCTTC.